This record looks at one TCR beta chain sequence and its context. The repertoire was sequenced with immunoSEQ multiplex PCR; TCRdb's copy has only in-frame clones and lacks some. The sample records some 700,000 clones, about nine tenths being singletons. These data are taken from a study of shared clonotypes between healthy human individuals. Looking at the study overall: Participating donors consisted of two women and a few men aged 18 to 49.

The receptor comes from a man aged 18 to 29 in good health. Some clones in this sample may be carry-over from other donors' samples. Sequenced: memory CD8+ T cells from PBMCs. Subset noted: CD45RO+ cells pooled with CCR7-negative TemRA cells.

The CDR3 spells CASSWGTPSTTGELFF. The CDR3 DNA sequence: TGTGCCAGCAGCTGGGGCACCCCGAGCACCACCGGGGAGCTGTTTTTT. This chain connects TRBV28 to TRBJ2-2; tentative D call: TRBD1 (5 bases). The V gene lost 6 bases and the J gene lost 4 bases, with 18 bases spanning the gap. Germline lookup yields CDR1 MDHEN and CDR2 SYDVKM. The length of the CDR3 is 16 residues.